This TCR beta chain was captured in a study of identifying expanded T cells in peripheral blood (dated by TCRdb to the late 2010s). Background on the whole study: Technical replicates were generated by sequencing separate aliquots of the same genomic DNA pool, and four replicates were compared pairwise. Overall results and qualifications from the work: The authors expected that biological variance in healthy repertoires might rise further over much longer intervals, such as months to years. Around 1.3 differentially abundant clones were flagged by the binomial model between technical replicates, whereas about 16 and 20 were flagged over approximately two weeks and four weeks, respectively. Across all healthy-donor time intervals, the beta-binomial model significantly lowered both the number of clones called differentially abundant and the false-positive rate. For all healthy donors, the variance in clone template counts between roughly 2-week samples rose significantly as total template count increased.

At the junction V is shortened by 6 bases and J by 1 base, with 9 bases in between. The germline V gene yields MNHEY for CDR1 and SVGAGI for CDR2. The CDR3 goes from the cysteine to the phenylalanine over 13 residues. Just the 39-base CDR3 DNA is kept, in frame starting at base 1. No immune events, such as infections, were documented for the healthy donors during the collection period. Blood repertoires from healthy donors were used as a training cohort for calibrating time-dependent variance in a beta-binomial model of differential abundance of T-cell clones. The training cohort included around ten healthy donors, of whom 3 were female and 7 were male. The donors were between roughly 29 and 70 years old, with an average age of approximately 45 years. Obtained from a commercial supplier, whole blood was collected from each healthy donor at three time points set around two weeks apart. For immunosequencing, genomic DNA was extracted from whole blood that had not been sorted.

TCRbeta CDR3 regions were profiled with the immunoSEQ Assay using bias-controlled multiplex PCR amplification of genomic DNA. As for the original processing: The absolute abundance of each unique TCRbeta CDR3 region was quantified after sequences were collapsed and filtered. Differential abundance was tested with two models: a binomial (Fisher-equivalent) model and a beta-binomial model that adds time-dependent variance fitted from healthy donors. Any clone with fewer than 5 combined templates was excluded, and a clone was called differentially abundant if its Benjamini-Hochberg FDR was below 0.01. In the beta-binomial model, variance was expressed as a function of the total template count across the two samples, in the form v = (b*log(k)+a)^2. The table comes from immuneACCESS by way of TCRdb, which keeps in-frame sequences with V and J called. Part of the clones is missing from these tables; in studies checked, under half for an unresolved V gene and the rest for unknown reasons. V, J and clone size derive from that table, while D and trimming were established from the DNA sequence. The sample contains some 120,000 clones, about 80% of them found a single time. The top ten hold 3.3% of the sample.

The count of this clone is one. The specificity of this receptor is unknown. Base qualities are not provided; no much larger clone lies one nucleotide away. The V and J genes are TRBV6-5 and TRBJ1-1; no D gene is confidently identified. Sequences were obtained from blood. This TCR was recovered from a person aged 18 to 75 in good health. The CDR3 here reads CASRNGRNTEAFF. The bases are TGTGCCAGCAGGAACGGCCGGAACACTGAAGCTTTCTTT.